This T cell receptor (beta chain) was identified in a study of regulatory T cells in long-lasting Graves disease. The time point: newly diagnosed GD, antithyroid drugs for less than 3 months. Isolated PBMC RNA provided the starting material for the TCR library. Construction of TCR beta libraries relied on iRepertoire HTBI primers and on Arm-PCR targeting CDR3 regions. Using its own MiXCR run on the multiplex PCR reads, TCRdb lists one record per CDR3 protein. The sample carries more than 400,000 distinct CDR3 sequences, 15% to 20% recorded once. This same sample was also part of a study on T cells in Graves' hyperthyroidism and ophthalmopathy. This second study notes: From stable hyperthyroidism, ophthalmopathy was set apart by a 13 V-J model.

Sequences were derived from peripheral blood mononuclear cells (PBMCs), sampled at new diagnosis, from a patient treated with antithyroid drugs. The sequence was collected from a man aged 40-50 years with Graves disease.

In nucleotides, the CDR3 is TGTGCCAGCTCACCCAGGACTAGCGGGAACTACGAGCAGTACTTC. Translating gives CASSPRTSGNYEQYF. The chain carries TRBV18 and TRBJ2-7; TRBD2 aligns across 12 bases. V shed 3 bases, J shed 3 bases, and the junction held 3 bases outside the gene matches. The CDR3 has 15 residues. Germline assignment: CDR1 KGHSH and CDR2 LQKENI.